These 27 T cell receptor beta chains were sequenced from one sample in a study of T cells in Graves' hyperthyroidism and ophthalmopathy. There were TCR beta CDR3 regions amplified from RNA transcripts. First-round RT-PCR targeting the TCR CDR3 was performed with the HTBI primer set. TCRdb called the multiplex PCR reads again in MiXCR, with one record for every CDR3 protein. Of approximately 360,000 distinct CDR3 sequences in the sample, 15% to 19% were seen once. Sequencing used blood. The receptors stem from a woman under 30 with Graves' hyperthyroidism that later progressed to Graves' ophthalmopathy.

This clonotype showed up many times. The CDR3 loop reads CASSLGLAARDTQYF. CDR3 in DNA: TGTGCCAGCAGTTTAGGCCTAGCGGCCAGGGATACGCAGTATTTT. The J gene is TRBJ2-3, the V gene TRBV12-3 or TRBV12-4; 7 positions match TRBD2. The CDR3 consists of 15 residues. The V segment lost 1 base and the J segment 6 bases; nucleotides outside the gene matches: 7.

The chain combines TRBV6-9 with TRBJ2-7; the D is unclear. With 10 bases removed from V and 0 bases from J, the gap between germline ends came to 16 bases. Per germline, CDR1 MNHGY and CDR2 SVAAGI. The CDR3 sequence is 14 residues long. CDR3 bases: TGTGCCACCCATCGAGCCGTGAGCTCCTACGAGCAGTACTTC. As protein: CATHRAVSSYEQYF.

This chain links TRBV6-1 with TRBJ2-1; D may be TRBD2 (5 bases). This CDR3 is 15 amino acids long. Trimming took 7 bases from V and 2 from J, leaving 15 bases between them. Per the germline V gene, CDR1 is MNHNS and CDR2 is SASEGT. The CDR3, as DNA: TGTGCCAGCACCGCGGACTCAAGCACCTACAATGAGCAGTTCTTC. Translation gives CASTADSSTYNEQFF.

This clonotype was seen many times. The chain recombines TRBV18 with TRBJ2-7; a weak D match, TRBD2 (5 bases). Germline loops: CDR1 KGHSH, CDR2 LQKENI. The CDR3 has 15 residues. V gave up 2 bases and J gave up 3 bases, with 14 bases separating them. This CDR3 reads CASSPGSASNYEQYF. CDR3 nucleotide sequence: TGTGCCAGCTCACCAGGCTCCGCTAGCAACTACGAGCAGTACTTC.

This clonotype was seen repeatedly, ten times or more. V is TRBV28 and J is TRBJ2-6; 7 positions match TRBD1. CDR1 is MDHEN and CDR2 is SYDVKM in the germline V gene. V lost 5 bases, J lost 1 base, and 5 bases stayed unmatched. The CDR3 spans 16 residues. CDR3 sequence: CASSDRDPSGANVLTF. In nucleotides, the CDR3 is TGTGCCAGCAGTGACAGGGATCCTTCTGGGGCCAACGTCCTGACTTTC.

This clonotype was observed a few times. V and J are TRBV19 and TRBJ2-7; TRBD2 might be the D (5 bases). CDR3 length: 13 amino acids. Per germline, CDR1 LNHDA and CDR2 SQIVND (reference sequence). The V end was cut by 1 base, the J end by 4 bases, with 8 bases between. In nucleotides, the CDR3 is TGTGCCAGTAGTATAGGAGGACTTTACGAGCAGTACTTC. This translates into CASSIGGLYEQYF.

This clonotype was counted ten times or more. The J gene is TRBJ1-5, the V gene TRBV20-1, with a possible D match to TRBD1 (5 bases). The V gene's germline CDR1 is DFQATT and CDR2 SNEGSKA (reference sequence). Trimming shortened V by 1 base and J by 2 bases, and 9 bases separated the two germline ends. The CDR3 extends over 14 amino acids. The CDR3 is CSARGQTGNQPQHF. In DNA form, the CDR3 reads TGCAGTGCTAGAGGACAGACGGGCAATCAGCCCCAGCATTTT.

The genes are TRBV20-1 and TRBJ1-4; D is uncertain. Deletions cut 5 bases from V and 0 bases from J, with 10 bases between. CDR1 and CDR2 (germline): DFQATT, SNEGSKA (reference sequence). CDR3 length equals 14 residues. CDR3 amino acids: CSARPGSTNEKLFF. CDR3 DNA sequence: TGCAGTGCTCGTCCCGGTTCAACTAATGAAAAACTGTTTTTT.

The table lists this clonotype with many counts. CDR3 protein: CSASGRTYEQYF. CDR3 nucleotides: TGCAGTGCCTCGGGACGAACCTACGAGCAGTACTTC. The rearrangement links TRBV20-1 to TRBJ2-7; D assignment may be TRBD1 or TRBD2 (5 bases each). The CDR3 covers 12 residues. Germline assignment: CDR1 DFQATT and CDR2 SNEGSKA (reference sequence). V lost 6 bases to trimming and J lost 2 bases, with 11 bases between them.

In its sample, this clonotype was seen many times. The chain employs TRBV28 and TRBJ1-2; no clear D gene. The germline V gene encodes CDR1 MDHEN and CDR2 SYDVKM. V was cut by 4 bases and J by 4 bases, with 10 bases left in between. The CDR3 has 13 residues. The CDR3 DNA reads as TGTGCCAGCAGTTGGCATGGGTCCTATGGCTACACCTTC. Encoded protein: CASSWHGSYGYTF.

This clonotype occurred many times. The junction and the germline gene differ at one end; a read error may be behind it. The rearrangement uses TRBV7-9 and TRBJ2-7; D remains ambiguous. The CDR3 covers 9 residues. Germline values: CDR1 SEHNR, CDR2 FQNEAQ (reference sequence). Here the CDR3 DNA reads TGTGCCAGGAGCTACGAGCAGTACTTC. Translated: CARSYEQYF.

This clonotype was detected many times. The chain's CDR3 is CSARPTSGRWETQYF. CDR3 DNA: TGCAGTGCTAGACCGACTAGCGGGAGATGGGAGACCCAGTACTTC. The chain combines TRBV20-1 with TRBJ2-5; 12 nucleotides agree with TRBD2. The CDR3 length is 15 residues. Trimming took 2 bases from V and 5 from J; bases not matched to a gene: 6. Germline V CDR1 and CDR2: DFQATT, SNEGSKA (reference sequence).

The chain uses TRBV20-1 and TRBJ1-6, with D possibly matching TRBD1 (6 bases). This CDR3 spans 12 amino acids. Germline V lookup: CDR1 DFQATT, CDR2 SNEGSKA (reference sequence). V was clipped by 6 bases and J by 7 bases, with 10 bases between them. The CDR3 nucleotides read TGCAGTGCGAGGGACATAAATTCACCCCTCCACTTT. Amino acid sequence: CSARDINSPLHF.

This chain uses TRBV19 with TRBJ2-7; 7 bases are shared with TRBD2. This CDR3 has 15 residues. Trimming cost V 1 base and J 2 bases; bases outside gene matches: 5. Germline-derived CDR1 and CDR2 are LNHDA and SQIVND (reference sequence). The CDR3 DNA reads TGTGCCAGTAGTATAGCTAGCGGACATACCTACGAGCAGTACTTC. Translated: CASSIASGHTYEQYF.

CDR3 amino acids: CAWSATGRGSNEKLFF. The CDR3 DNA reads as TGTGCCTGGAGTGCGACAGGGAGGGGCTCTAATGAAAAACTGTTTTTT. The V gene is TRBV30, the J gene TRBJ1-4; 7 bases are a match to TRBD1. CDR1 and CDR2 from the germline V gene are GTSNPN and SVGIG (reference sequence). CDR3 length: 16 amino acids. Losses at the gene ends were 1 base for V and 3 bases for J; bases not matched to a gene: 8.

This clonotype was counted many times. CDR3 coding DNA: TGTGCCAGCACCACAGGGGAATCTCACGAGCAGTACTTC. The encoded protein is CASTTGESHEQYF. The chain couples TRBV6-1 to TRBJ2-7; 7 nucleotides match TRBD1. Trimming removed 7 bases from V and 5 bases from J; junction bases left unmatched: 8. The CDR3 consists of 13 residues. Germline V gives CDR1 MNHNS, CDR2 SASEGT.

DNA of the CDR3: TGCGCCAGCAGCTTGGTGGAAGGCCAGCCCCAGCATTTT. Translated: CASSLVEGQPQHF. The chain carries TRBV5-1 and TRBJ1-5; D ambiguous. Trimming left V 0 bases short and J 7 bases short, with 8 bases between. Germline V lookup: CDR1 SGHRS, CDR2 YFSETQ. CDR3 length equals 13 residues.

This clonotype was recorded many times. This chain uses TRBV2 with TRBJ1-2; D not certain. Between the trimmed V and J ends, which lost 0 bases and 0 bases, there was a span of 11 bases. CDR3 length: 16 residues. Germline V gene lookup returns CDR1 SNHLY and CDR2 FYNNEI. The CDR3 DNA reads TGTGCCAGCAGTGAAGCAGTCCTCTCCTCTAACTATGGCTACACCTTC. This translates into CASSEAVLSSNYGYTF.

This clonotype was detected ten times or more. The chain uses TRBV12-3 or TRBV12-4 and TRBJ2-1; tentatively, D is TRBD2 (6 bases). Trimming pared 1 base from V and 2 bases from J, leaving 9 bases between. The CDR3 totals 15 residues. CDR3 sequence reads: CASSLEGRPYNEQFF. CDR3 coding DNA: TGTGCCAGCAGTTTAGAAGGGAGGCCCTACAATGAGCAGTTCTTC.

J is TRBJ2-1 and V is TRBV6-2 or TRBV6-3; D is unresolved. Looked up from germline, CDR1 is MNHEY and CDR2 is SVGEGT. Deletions cut 6 bases from V and 6 bases from J, with 9 bases between. This CDR3 is 12 amino acids long. The CDR3 bases are TGTGCCAGCAGGGGGTTCAGCAATGAGCAGTTCTTC. Amino acid sequence: CASRGFSNEQFF.

J is TRBJ2-7 and V is TRBV6-1; the D is unclear. The V gene lost 6 bases and the J gene lost 3 bases, with 24 bases spanning the gap. The CDR3 is 17 residues long. The V gene's germline CDR1 is MNHNS and CDR2 SASEGT. The CDR3 DNA follows: TGTGCCAGCAGCCCGACCTACGTTAAGCTTAAGGACTACGAGCAGTACTTC. Its translation is CASSPTYVKLKDYEQYF.

The J gene is TRBJ2-7, the V gene TRBV2; 7 positions agree with TRBD1. CDR1 is SNHLY, CDR2 FYNNEI, per germline. The CDR3 is 17 residues long. V lost 6 bases, J lost 2 bases, and 16 bases stayed unmatched. CDR3: CASSAWDSFTLAYEQYF. CDR3 DNA sequence: TGTGCCAGCAGCGCCTGGGACAGCTTTACGCTCGCCTACGAGCAGTACTTC.

The sample holds one count of this clonotype. The chain couples TRBV3-1 to TRBJ2-1; D may correspond to TRBD1 or TRBD2 (6 bases each). CDR3 size: 14 residues. CDR1 is LGHDT and CDR2 is YNNKEL in the germline V gene (reference sequence). V lost 4 bases to trimming and J lost 6 bases, with 13 bases between them. The CDR3 protein is CASSPTSRGNEQFF. In DNA, the CDR3 is TGTGCCAGCAGCCCCACTAGCAGGGGCAATGAGCAGTTCTTC.

This clonotype has at least ten counts. The J gene is TRBJ2-1, the V gene TRBV20-1, with 10 bases identical to TRBD2. CDR3 size: 15 residues. Losses at the gene ends were 1 base for V and 3 bases for J; bases not matched to a gene: 3. Germline V gene sequence: CDR1 DFQATT, CDR2 SNEGSKA (reference sequence). CDR3 in DNA: TGCAGTGCTAGAGGCGGACTAGCGGACTACAATGAGCAGTTCTTC. This codes for CSARGGLADYNEQFF.

This clonotype was counted ten times or more. This sequence joins TRBV7-9 and TRBJ2-3; no reliable D call. The CDR3 sequence is 13 residues long. Looked up from germline, CDR1 is SEHNR and CDR2 is FQNEAQ (reference sequence). Trimming took off 5 bases at V and 2 bases at J, with 8 bases between the two ends. The CDR3, as DNA: TGTGCCAGCAGCATTGGGAACACAGATACGCAGTATTTT. Translation: CASSIGNTDTQYF.

The table lists this clonotype with a few counts. The V and J genes are TRBV6-2 or TRBV6-3 and TRBJ2-7; TRBD1 matches at 11 bases. Trimming took 6 bases from V and 5 from J; bases not matched to a gene: 3. There are 13 residues in the CDR3. CDR1 and CDR2 from the germline V gene are MNHEY and SVGEGT. The CDR3 spells CASRGQGENEQYF. As DNA, the CDR3 is TGTGCCAGCAGGGGACAGGGGGAGAACGAGCAGTACTTC.

This clonotype was counted a few times. The J gene is TRBJ2-7, the V gene TRBV14; 12 bases align to TRBD2. Trimming at V came to 4 bases and at J to 5 bases, leaving 6 bases not matched to a gene. The germline gives CDR1 SGHDN, CDR2 FVKESK. The CDR3 sequence is 15 residues long. CDR3 in DNA: TGTGCCAGCAGCCCCCAACTAGCGGGAGGTCACGAGCAGTACTTC. It codes for CASSPQLAGGHEQYF.